This T cell receptor beta chain was recorded in a study of T cells after yellow fever vaccination. Overall study context: In the case of low-cell-number fractions, SMART-Seq v4 Ultra Low Input was used for preparation.

This clonotype has at least ten counts. What it recognizes is unknown. V lost 8 bases, J lost 2 bases, and 14 bases lay in between. The CDR3 contains 14 residues. The 5'RACE template-switching step produced TCR cDNA and added a universal primer site and UMIs. Using its own MiXCR run on the 5' RACE reads, TCRdb lists one record per CDR3 protein. The table shows roughly 300,000 distinct CDR3 sequences, with about 6.9% occurring only once. Regarding the study as a whole: Clones that expanded after primary vaccination mostly reappeared after the booster (96% CD4, 75% to 90% CD8).

This chain connects TRBV12-3 or TRBV12-4 to TRBJ2-3; D not resolved. The sequences come from PBMCs, collected about 49 days after the first yellow fever vaccination. The sequence came from a man aged 18 to 29 who received the YFV17D yellow fever vaccine. CDR3 DNA: TGTGCCAGCTCTTTCGGGCCCTACACAGATACGCAGTATTTT. It is translated as CASSFGPYTDTQYF.